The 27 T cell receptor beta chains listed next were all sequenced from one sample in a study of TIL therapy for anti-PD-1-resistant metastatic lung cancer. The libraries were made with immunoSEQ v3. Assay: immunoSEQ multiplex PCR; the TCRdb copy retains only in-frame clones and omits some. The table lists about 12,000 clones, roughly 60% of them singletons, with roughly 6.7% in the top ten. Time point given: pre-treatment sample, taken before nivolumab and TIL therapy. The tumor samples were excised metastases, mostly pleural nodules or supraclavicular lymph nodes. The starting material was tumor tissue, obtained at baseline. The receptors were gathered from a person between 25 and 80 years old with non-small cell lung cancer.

For the CDR3, the DNA is TGTGCCAGCAGCGAAAGGGGTATCACAGATACGCAGTATTTT. This encodes CASSERGITDTQYF. The rearrangement links TRBV9 to TRBJ2-3, with D possibly TRBD1 on 5 matching bases. CDR1 and CDR2 (germline): SGDLS, YYNGEE. The length of the CDR3 is 14 residues. V was trimmed by 3 bases and J by 2 bases, leaving 10 bases between them.

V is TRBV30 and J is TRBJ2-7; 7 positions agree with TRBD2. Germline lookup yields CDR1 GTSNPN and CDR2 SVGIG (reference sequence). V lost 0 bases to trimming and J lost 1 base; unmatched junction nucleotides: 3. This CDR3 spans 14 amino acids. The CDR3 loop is CAWSVHGGSYEQYF. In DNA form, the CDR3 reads TGTGCCTGGAGTGTACACGGGGGGTCCTACGAGCAGTACTTC.

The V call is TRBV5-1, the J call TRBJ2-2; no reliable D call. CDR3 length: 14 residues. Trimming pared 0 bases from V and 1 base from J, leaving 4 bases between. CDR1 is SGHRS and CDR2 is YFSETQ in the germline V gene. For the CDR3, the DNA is TGCGCCAGCAGCTTGGGGCAGAACACCGGGGAGCTGTTTTTT. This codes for CASSLGQNTGELFF.

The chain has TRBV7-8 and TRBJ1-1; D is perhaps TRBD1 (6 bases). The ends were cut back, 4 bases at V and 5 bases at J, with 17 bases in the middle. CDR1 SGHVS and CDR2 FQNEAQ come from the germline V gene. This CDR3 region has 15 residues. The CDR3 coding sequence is TGTGCCAGCAGCTCTTCGACAGGTTCTCTTACTGAAGCTTTCTTT. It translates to CASSSSTGSLTEAFF. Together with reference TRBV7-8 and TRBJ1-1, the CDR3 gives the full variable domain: GAGVSQSPRYKVAKRGQDVALRCDPISGHVSLFWYQQALGQGPEFLTYFQNEAQLDKSGLPSDRFFAERPEGSVSTLKIQRTQQEDSAVYLCASSSSTGSLTEAFFGQGTRLTVV.

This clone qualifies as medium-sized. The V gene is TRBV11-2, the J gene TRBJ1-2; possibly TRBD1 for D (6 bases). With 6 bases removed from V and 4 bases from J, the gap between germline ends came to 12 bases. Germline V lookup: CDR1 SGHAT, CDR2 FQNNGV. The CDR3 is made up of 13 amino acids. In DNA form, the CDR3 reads TGTGCCAGCAGTAAGGGGGGGGCCTATGGCTACACCTTC. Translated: CASSKGGAYGYTF.

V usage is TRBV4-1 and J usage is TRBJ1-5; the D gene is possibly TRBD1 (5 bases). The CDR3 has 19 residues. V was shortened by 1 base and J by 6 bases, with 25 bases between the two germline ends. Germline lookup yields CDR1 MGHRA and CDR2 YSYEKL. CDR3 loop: CASSQVTPLTKGRGQPQHF. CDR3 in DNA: TGCGCCAGCAGCCAAGTTACACCCTTAACAAAGGGGCGGGGTCAGCCCCAGCATTTT.

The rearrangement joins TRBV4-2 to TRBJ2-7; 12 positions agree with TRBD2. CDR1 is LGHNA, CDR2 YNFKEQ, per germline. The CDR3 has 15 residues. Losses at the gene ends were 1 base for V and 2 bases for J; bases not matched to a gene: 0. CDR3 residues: CASSQGTSGTYEQYF. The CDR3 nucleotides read TGTGCCAGCAGCCAAGGGACTAGCGGGACCTACGAGCAGTACTTC.

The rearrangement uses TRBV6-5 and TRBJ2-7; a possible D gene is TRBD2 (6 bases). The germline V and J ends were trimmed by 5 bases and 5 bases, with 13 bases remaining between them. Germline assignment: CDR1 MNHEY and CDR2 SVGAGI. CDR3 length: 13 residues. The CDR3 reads CASSPRGTNEQYF. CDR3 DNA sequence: TGTGCCAGCAGTCCCCGGGGGACCAACGAGCAGTACTTC.

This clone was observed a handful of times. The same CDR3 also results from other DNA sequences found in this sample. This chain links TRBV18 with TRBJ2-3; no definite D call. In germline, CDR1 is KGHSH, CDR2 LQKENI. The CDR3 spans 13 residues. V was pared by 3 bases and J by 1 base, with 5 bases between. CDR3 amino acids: CASSPSGTDTQYF. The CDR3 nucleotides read TGTGCCAGCTCACCTTCGGGCACAGATACGCAGTATTTT.

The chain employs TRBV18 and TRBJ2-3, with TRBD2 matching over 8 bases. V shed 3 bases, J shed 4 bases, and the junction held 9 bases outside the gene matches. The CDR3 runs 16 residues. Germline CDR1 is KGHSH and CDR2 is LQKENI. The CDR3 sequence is CASSPLTGGRPDTQYF. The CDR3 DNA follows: TGTGCCAGCTCACCTCTCACGGGGGGGCGGCCAGATACGCAGTATTTT.

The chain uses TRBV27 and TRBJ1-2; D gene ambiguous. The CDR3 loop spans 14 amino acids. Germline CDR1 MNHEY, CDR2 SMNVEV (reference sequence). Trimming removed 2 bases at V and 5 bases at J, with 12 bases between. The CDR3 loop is CASSLNSPGYGYTF. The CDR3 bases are TGTGCCAGCAGTTTAAACTCCCCGGGATATGGCTACACCTTC.

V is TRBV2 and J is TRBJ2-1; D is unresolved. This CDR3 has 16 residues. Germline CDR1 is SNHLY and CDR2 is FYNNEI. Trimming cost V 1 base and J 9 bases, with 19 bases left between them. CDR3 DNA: TGTGCCAGCAGTGAAGGTCATGGCGAGATCGAGAGTGAGCAGTTCTTC. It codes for CASSEGHGEIESEQFF.

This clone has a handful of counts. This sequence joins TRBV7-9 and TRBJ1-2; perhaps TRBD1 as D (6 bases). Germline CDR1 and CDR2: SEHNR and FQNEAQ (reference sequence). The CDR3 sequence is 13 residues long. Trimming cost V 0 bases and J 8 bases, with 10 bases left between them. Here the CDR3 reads CASSLAGAGGYTF. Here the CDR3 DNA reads TGTGCCAGCAGCTTAGCGGGGGCAGGGGGCTACACCTTC.

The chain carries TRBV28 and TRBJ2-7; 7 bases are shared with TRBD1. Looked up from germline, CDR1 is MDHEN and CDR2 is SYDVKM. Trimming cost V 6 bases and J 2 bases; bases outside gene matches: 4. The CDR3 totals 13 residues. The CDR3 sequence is CASSMDRTYEQYF. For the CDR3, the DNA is TGTGCCAGCAGCATGGACAGGACCTACGAGCAGTACTTC. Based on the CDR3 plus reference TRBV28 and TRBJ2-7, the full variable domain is DVKVTQSSRYLVKRTGEKVFLECVQDMDHENMFWYRQDPGLGLRLIYFSYDVKMKEKGDIPEGYSVSREKKERFSLILESASTNQTSMYLCASSMDRTYEQYFGPGTRLTVT.

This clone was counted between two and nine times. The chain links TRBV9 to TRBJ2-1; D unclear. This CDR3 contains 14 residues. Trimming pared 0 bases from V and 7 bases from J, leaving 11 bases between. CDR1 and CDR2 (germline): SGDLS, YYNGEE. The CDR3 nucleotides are TGTGCCAGCAGCGTAGGGTTCGGAACTAATGAGCAGTTCTTC. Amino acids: CASSVGFGTNEQFF.

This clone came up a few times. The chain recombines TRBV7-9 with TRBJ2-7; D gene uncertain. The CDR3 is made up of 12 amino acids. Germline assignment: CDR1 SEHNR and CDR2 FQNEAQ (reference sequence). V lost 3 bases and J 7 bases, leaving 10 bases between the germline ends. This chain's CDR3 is CASSFGTLEQYF. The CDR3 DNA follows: TGTGCCAGCAGCTTTGGTACCTTGGAGCAGTACTTC.

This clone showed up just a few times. CDR3 in DNA: TGTGCCAGTAATATCGGACAGTCTGGAAACACCATATATTTT. Translating gives CASNIGQSGNTIYF. V usage is TRBV19 and J usage is TRBJ1-3, with a tentative D call TRBD1 (6 bases). V was trimmed by 7 bases and J by 1 base, leaving 11 bases between them. The germline gives CDR1 LNHDA, CDR2 SQIVND (reference sequence). There are 14 residues in the CDR3.

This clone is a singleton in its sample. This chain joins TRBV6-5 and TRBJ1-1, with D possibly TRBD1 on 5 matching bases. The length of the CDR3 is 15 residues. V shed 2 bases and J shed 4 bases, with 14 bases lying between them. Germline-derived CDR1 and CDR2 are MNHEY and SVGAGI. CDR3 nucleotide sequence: TGTGCCAGCAGTTACGGGCAGGGCTTTCGCACTGAAGCTTTCTTT. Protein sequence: CASSYGQGFRTEAFF.

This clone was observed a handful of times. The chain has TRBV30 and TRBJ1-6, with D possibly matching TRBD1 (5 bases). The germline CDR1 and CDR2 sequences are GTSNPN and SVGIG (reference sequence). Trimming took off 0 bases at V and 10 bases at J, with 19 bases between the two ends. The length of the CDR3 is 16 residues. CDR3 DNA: TGTGCCTGGAGTGTAACTCCCCAGGGCGTTGGATCACCCCTCCACTTT. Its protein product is CAWSVTPQGVGSPLHF.

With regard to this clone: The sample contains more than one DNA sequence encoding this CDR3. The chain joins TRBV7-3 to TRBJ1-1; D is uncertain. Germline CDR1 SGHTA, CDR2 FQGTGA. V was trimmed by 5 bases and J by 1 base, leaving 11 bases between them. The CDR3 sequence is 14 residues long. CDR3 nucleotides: TGTGCCAGCAGCCTAGGACCTGAGAACACTGAAGCTTTCTTT. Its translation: CASSLGPENTEAFF. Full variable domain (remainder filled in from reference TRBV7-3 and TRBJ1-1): GAGVSQTPSNKVTEKGKYVELRCDPISGHTALYWYRQSLGQGPEFLIYFQGTGAADDSGLPNDRFFAVRPEGSVSTLKIQRTERGDSAVYLCASSLGPENTEAFFGQGTRLTVV.

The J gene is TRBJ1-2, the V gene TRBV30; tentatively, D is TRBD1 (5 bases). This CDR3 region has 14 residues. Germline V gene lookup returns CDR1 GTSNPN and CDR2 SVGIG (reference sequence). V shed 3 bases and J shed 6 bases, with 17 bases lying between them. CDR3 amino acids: CAWSSGAGIDGYTF. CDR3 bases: TGTGCCTGGAGCTCCGGGGCGGGCATTGATGGCTACACCTTC.

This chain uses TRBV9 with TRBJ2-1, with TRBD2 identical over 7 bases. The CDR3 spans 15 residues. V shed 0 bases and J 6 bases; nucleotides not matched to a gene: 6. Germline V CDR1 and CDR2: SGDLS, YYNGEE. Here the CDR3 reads CASSVDASGINEQFF. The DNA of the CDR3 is TGTGCCAGCAGCGTAGATGCGAGCGGGATCAATGAGCAGTTCTTC.

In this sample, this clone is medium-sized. The CDR3 protein is CASSPGQVREKLFF. The DNA for the CDR3 is TGTGCCAGCAGCCCTGGACAGGTTCGGGAAAAACTGTTTTTT. The chain employs TRBV11-3 and TRBJ1-4, with TRBD1 identical over 7 bases. The CDR3 is made up of 14 amino acids. The V gene end was trimmed by 5 bases and the J gene end by 8 bases; junction bases not matched to a gene: 8. Germline values: CDR1 SGHNT, CDR2 YENEEA.

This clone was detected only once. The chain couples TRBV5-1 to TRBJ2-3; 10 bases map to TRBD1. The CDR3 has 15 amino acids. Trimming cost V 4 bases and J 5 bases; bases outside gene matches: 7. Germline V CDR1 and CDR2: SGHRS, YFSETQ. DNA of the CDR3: TGCGCCAGCAGCACCGGGACAGGGGTAGGAGATACGCAGTATTTT. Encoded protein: CASSTGTGVGDTQYF.

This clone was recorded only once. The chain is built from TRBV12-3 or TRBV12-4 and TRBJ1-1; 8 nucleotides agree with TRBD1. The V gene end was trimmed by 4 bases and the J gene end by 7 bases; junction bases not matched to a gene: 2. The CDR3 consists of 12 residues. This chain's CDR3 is CASSSGQGEAFF. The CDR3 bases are TGTGCCAGCAGTTCCGGACAGGGTGAAGCTTTCTTT.

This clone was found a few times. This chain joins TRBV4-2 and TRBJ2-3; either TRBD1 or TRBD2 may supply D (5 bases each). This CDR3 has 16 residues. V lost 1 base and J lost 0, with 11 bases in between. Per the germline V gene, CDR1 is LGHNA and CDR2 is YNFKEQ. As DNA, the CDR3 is TGTGCCAGCAGCCAAGGGGGGAGTCTAAGCACAGATACGCAGTATTTT. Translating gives CASSQGGSLSTDTQYF.

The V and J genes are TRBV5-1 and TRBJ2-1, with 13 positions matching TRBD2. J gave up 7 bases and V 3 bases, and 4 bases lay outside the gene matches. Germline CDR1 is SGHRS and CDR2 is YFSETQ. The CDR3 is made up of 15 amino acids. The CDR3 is CASSSGTSGMNEQFF. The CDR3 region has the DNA TGCGCCAGCAGCTCCGGGACTAGCGGGATGAATGAGCAGTTCTTC.